The 16 T cell receptor beta chains listed next were all sequenced from one sample in a study of cytomegalovirus exposure and HLA in healthy donors. The PCR had 60 Vbeta and 13 Jbeta primers. The method was immunoSEQ multiplex PCR; TCRdb's version includes in-frame clones alone and lacks a portion of them. The data contain 150,000 to 200,000 clones, approximately 72% of them seen just once; the ten biggest clones take up around 2%. The sequenced sample was PBMCs. The receptors were gathered from a female donor in good health and CMV-seronegative.

About this clone: This same CDR3 is encoded by further DNA sequences in the sample. The J gene is TRBJ2-3, the V gene TRBV5-1, with a tentative D call TRBD2 (6 bases). This CDR3 comprises 15 residues. Trimming took 0 bases from V and 1 from J, leaving 9 bases between them. Germline values: CDR1 SGHRS, CDR2 YFSETQ. CDR3 bases: TGCGCCAGCAGCTTGGTGGGCGGGGGCACAGATACGCAGTATTTT. Translated: CASSLVGGGTDTQYF. Combining the CDR3 with reference TRBV5-1 and TRBJ2-3 gives the whole variable domain KAGVTQTPRYLIKTRGQQVTLSCSPISGHRSVSWYQQTPGQGLQFLFEYFSETQRNKGNFPGRFSGRQFSNSRSEMNVSTLELGDSALYLCASSLVGGGTDTQYFGPGTRLTVL.

The gene calls are TRBV5-1 and TRBJ2-7, with TRBD1 matching over 8 bases. The CDR3 has 13 residues. The germline CDR1 and CDR2 sequences are SGHRS and YFSETQ. V was clipped by 2 bases and J by 5 bases; unmatched bases: 3. The CDR3 is CASSLPTGDEQYF. CDR3 bases: TGCGCCAGCAGCTTACCGACAGGGGACGAGCAGTACTTC.

This clone has a single count. The CDR3 is CAWTGLSQETQYF. The CDR3 DNA follows: TGTGCCTGGACCGGTCTTTCCCAAGAGACCCAGTACTTC. This chain links TRBV30 with TRBJ2-5; D call uncertain. Per germline, CDR1 GTSNPN and CDR2 SVGIG (reference sequence). V lost 4 bases, J lost 1 base, and 10 bases lay in between. There are 13 residues in the CDR3.

The chain has TRBV27 and TRBJ2-7, with 8 nucleotides matching TRBD1. Germline CDR1 is MNHEY and CDR2 is SMNVEV (reference sequence). Losses at the gene ends were 8 bases for V and 6 bases for J; bases not matched to a gene: 9. The CDR3 length is 13 residues. The CDR3 sequence: CASRKDRVGEQYF. CDR3 in DNA: TGTGCCAGCCGTAAGGACAGGGTTGGCGAGCAGTACTTC.

For this clone: The junction shows a germline mismatch at one end, possibly a read error. The V and J genes are TRBV6-4 and TRBJ1-5; TRBD1 aligns across 8 bases. The CDR3 sequence is 14 residues long. From germline, CDR1 is MRHNA and CDR2 SNTAGT. The CDR3 protein is CASSGQGSKQPQHF. The CDR3 coding sequence is TGTGCCAGCAGCGGACAGGGAAGCAAGCAGCCCCAGCATTTT.

CDR3 bases: TGTGCCAGCAGGTTCGGAGACCGTGACTATGGCTACACCTTC. Encoded protein: CASRFGDRDYGYTF. The rearrangement links TRBV28 to TRBJ1-2; D not resolved. Germline-derived CDR1 and CDR2 are MDHEN and SYDVKM. Between the trimmed V and J ends, which lost 6 bases and 3 bases, there was a span of 14 bases. CDR3 length equals 14 residues.

This chain links TRBV30 with TRBJ2-1, with TRBD2 matching over 7 bases. CDR3 length: 15 residues. CDR1 is GTSNPN, CDR2 SVGIG, per germline (reference sequence). The trim removed 4 bases at V and 0 bases at J, leaving 6 bases unmatched. The CDR3 DNA follows: TGTGCCTGGATCGGGGGGTCGAGCTCCTACAATGAGCAGTTCTTC. It specifies CAWIGGSSSYNEQFF.

V usage is TRBV2 and J usage is TRBJ2-3, with TRBD2 identical over 11 bases. V lost 3 bases and J lost 1; bases outside the gene matches: 12. Germline lookup yields CDR1 SNHLY and CDR2 FYNNEI. CDR3 length: 19 residues. CDR3 loop: CASSESLAGGWAGTDTQYF. The CDR3 nucleotides are TGTGCCAGCAGTGAGTCTCTAGCGGGAGGCTGGGCTGGCACAGATACGCAGTATTTT.

The chain recombines TRBV19 with TRBJ1-1; TRBD1 might be the D (5 bases). Trimming removed 1 base from V and 10 bases from J, with 7 bases in between. The CDR3 has 11 amino acids. Germline V gene lookup returns CDR1 LNHDA and CDR2 SQIVND (reference sequence). CDR3 sequence: CASSIAGRAFF. In nucleotides, the CDR3 is TGTGCCAGTAGTATAGCAGGGCGAGCTTTCTTT.

This CDR3 reads CASSLAGLYTGELFF. CDR3 in DNA: TGTGCCAGCAGTTTGGCGGGATTGTACACCGGGGAGCTGTTTTTT. This chain connects TRBV27 to TRBJ2-2, with D maybe TRBD2 (6 bases). V was clipped by 3 bases and J by 3 bases, with 11 bases between them. This CDR3 contains 15 residues. Germline V lookup: CDR1 MNHEY, CDR2 SMNVEV (reference sequence).

V usage is TRBV15 and J usage is TRBJ1-1; 7 nucleotides agree with TRBD1. The CDR3 consists of 12 residues. The V segment lost 4 bases and the J segment 4 bases; nucleotides outside the gene matches: 0. Germline V gene sequence: CDR1 LNHNV, CDR2 YYDKDF (reference sequence). CDR3 loop: CATSNRGTEAFF. As DNA, the CDR3 is TGTGCCACCAGCAACAGGGGCACTGAAGCTTTCTTT. The full variable domain, in which reference TRBV15 and TRBJ1-1 provide the parts outside the CDR3, is DAMVIQNPRYQVTQFGKPVTLSCSQTLNHNVMYWYQQKSSQAPKLLFHYYDKDFNNEADTPDNFQSRRPNTSFCFLDIRSPGLGDTAMYLCATSNRGTEAFFGQGTRLTVV.

This clone was counted a few times. This chain links TRBV4-1 with TRBJ1-2; D may be TRBD1 (6 bases). Germline V lookup: CDR1 MGHRA, CDR2 YSYEKL. This CDR3 region has 14 residues. Trimming pared 5 bases from V and 2 bases from J, leaving 12 bases between. The CDR3 spells CASSSRQGNYGYTF. Written as DNA, the CDR3 is TGCGCCAGCAGCTCAAGGCAGGGGAACTATGGCTACACCTTC.

The chain uses TRBV2 and TRBJ2-2; the D gene is possibly TRBD2 (5 bases). The germline V gene encodes CDR1 SNHLY and CDR2 FYNNEI. V was shortened by 6 bases and J by 4 bases, with 12 bases between the two germline ends. The CDR3 extends over 14 amino acids. CDR3 coding DNA: TGTGCCAGCAGCATAGGAGGAAGCACCGGGGAGCTGTTTTTT. It specifies CASSIGGSTGELFF. The entire variable domain, with the rest obtained from reference TRBV2 and TRBJ2-2, is as follows: EPEVTQTPSHQVTQMGQEVILRCVPISNHLYFYWYRQILGQKVEFLVSFYNNEISEKSEIFDDQFSVERPDGSNFTLKIRSTKLEDSAMYFCASSIGGSTGELFFGEGSRLTVL.

The V and J genes are TRBV7-2 and TRBJ2-7; TRBD2 aligns across 8 bases. V shed 4 bases, J shed 3 bases, and the junction held 5 bases outside the gene matches. The CDR3 sequence is 14 residues long. Germline CDR1 SGHTA, CDR2 FQGNSA. The CDR3 reads CASSSRAGDYEQYF. CDR3 sequence (DNA): TGTGCCAGCAGCTCGAGAGCGGGAGACTACGAGCAGTACTTC.

The chain recombines TRBV18 with TRBJ1-1, with 9 bases matching TRBD1. The length of the CDR3 is 15 residues. With V trimmed by 1 base and J by 5 bases, 5 bases remained unmatched. Germline CDR1 and CDR2: KGHSH and LQKENI. The CDR3 bases are TGTGCCAGCTCACCACGTACAGGGGGCTTTACTGAAGCTTTCTTT. This codes for CASSPRTGGFTEAFF.

The gene calls are TRBV6-6 and TRBJ1-2; maybe TRBD1 (5 bases). Trimming stripped 2 bases from V and 7 bases from J, with 8 bases between. This CDR3 is built from 12 residues. The germline V gene encodes CDR1 MNHNY and CDR2 SVGAGI (reference sequence). CDR3 protein: CASSYGQGGYTF. The CDR3 DNA follows: TGTGCCAGCAGTTACGGTCAGGGTGGCTACACCTTC.